This T cell receptor beta chain derives from a study of a mutant IDH1 vaccine in newly diagnosed glioma. Background on the study: Patients received vaccination from 4-6 weeks after radiotherapy alone, or with temozolomide cycles. Earlier treatment was radiotherapy, temozolomide, or both, with most getting both. Broader study findings: Alterations occurring in top peripheral T cell clonotypes seemed unrelated to pseudoprogression.

Germline V gives CDR1 SQVTM, CDR2 ANQGSEA. Trimming left V 4 bases short and J 4 bases short, with 14 bases between. This CDR3 contains 14 residues. As concerns this clone: Antigen unknown.

Time point described: week 5, during vaccination. It was 300 ug of mutant IDH1 20-mer peptide that made up each vaccine dose, given with topical imiquimod. Assay: immunoSEQ multiplex PCR; the TCRdb copy retains only in-frame clones and omits some. The top ten clones hold 3% to 4% of a sample with roughly 51,000 clones, around 80% of them seen once. The V gene is TRBV29-1, the J gene TRBJ2-1, with a weak D call TRBD1 (5 bases). The receptor was derived from a man between 25 and 39 years old with glioma. The sequences come from PBMCs, collected from a glioma patient whose treatment included an IDH1 peptide vaccine. CDR3 region: CSVGQGAVYNEQFF. CDR3 DNA: TGCAGCGTTGGCCAAGGGGCGGTTTACAATGAGCAGTTCTTC.